Listed below are T cell receptor beta chains from one sample, sequenced in a study of shared clonotypes between healthy human individuals. Libraries were prepared by immunoSEQ multiplex PCR; TCRdb keeps only in-frame clonotypes and omits some of them. Of 2,500,000 or so clones listed, around 93% are singletons. Material for sequencing was naive CD4+ T cells from PBMCs. These receptors originate from a man between 18 and 35 years old in good health. Some clones in this sample may be carry-over from other donors' samples. Both conserved end residues are part of each CDR3. D genes are given only for firm matches. Clone size appears in some rows only: once, few, many, or a class for an expanded clone.

cdr3_length: 14
j_call: TRBJ1-5
v_call: TRBV7-2
d_call: .
clone_size: .
cdr3_nt: TGTGCCAGCAGCTTAGGGGTAACCAATCAGCCCCAGCATTTT
cdr3_aa: CASSLGVTNQPQHF

cdr3_length: 14
j_call: TRBJ1-5
v_call: TRBV28
d_call: TRBD1
clone_size: .
cdr3_nt: TGTGCCAGCAGCTCGGGACAGGGTAATCAGCCCCAGCATTTT
cdr3_aa: CASSSGQGNQPQHF

cdr3_length: 16
j_call: TRBJ1-2
v_call: TRBV23-1
d_call: .
clone_size: .
cdr3_nt: TGCGCCAGCAGTCAATCGAAGGAGTTGTCTTACTATGGCTACACCTTC
cdr3_aa: CASSQSKELSYYGYTF

cdr3_length: 12
j_call: TRBJ1-1
v_call: TRBV28
d_call: .
clone_size: .
cdr3_nt: TGTGCCAGCAGGGGACGGTACACTGAAGCTTTCTTT
cdr3_aa: CASRGRYTEAFF

cdr3_length: 12
j_call: TRBJ2-1
v_call: TRBV19
d_call: .
clone_size: few
cdr3_nt: TGTGCCAGTAGTTTCACGGCGGGTGAGCAGTTCTTC
cdr3_aa: CASSFTAGEQFF

cdr3_length: 16
j_call: TRBJ2-7
v_call: TRBV7-2
d_call: TRBD1
clone_size: .
cdr3_nt: TGTGCCAGCAGCCCAACCGCGGGGACAGGGGGACGGGGGCAGTACTTC
cdr3_aa: CASSPTAGTGGRGQYF

cdr3_length: 14
j_call: TRBJ1-1
v_call: TRBV5-1
d_call: .
clone_size: .
cdr3_nt: TGCGCCAGCAGCTTGGGTTACGGTAACACTGAAGCTTTCTTT
cdr3_aa: CASSLGYGNTEAFF

cdr3_length: 17
j_call: TRBJ1-3
v_call: TRBV7-6
d_call: .
clone_size: .
cdr3_nt: TGTGCCAGCAGCTTATCGGCTGCGACTTACTCTGGAAACACCATATATTTT
cdr3_aa: CASSLSAATYSGNTIYF

cdr3_length: 15
j_call: TRBJ2-1
v_call: TRBV29-1
d_call: .
clone_size: .
cdr3_nt: TGCAGCGTTGATGTGGCTGCCCTTGTTTACAATGAGCAGTTCTTC
cdr3_aa: CSVDVAALVYNEQFF

cdr3_length: 15
j_call: TRBJ2-5
v_call: TRBV15
d_call: .
clone_size: .
cdr3_nt: TGTGCCACCAGCAGGAGAACTACCTCCCAAGAGACCCAGTACTTC
cdr3_aa: CATSRRTTSQETQYF

cdr3_length: 15
j_call: TRBJ2-7
v_call: TRBV5-1
d_call: TRBD2
clone_size: .
cdr3_nt: TGCGCCAGCAGCTTACGCGGGAGTCGCTCCTACGAGCAGTACTTC
cdr3_aa: CASSLRGSRSYEQYF

cdr3_length: 18
j_call: TRBJ1-1
v_call: TRBV9
d_call: TRBD1
clone_size: .
cdr3_nt: TGTGCCAGCAGCGCTCCAAACCGGACAGGGGGTTGGAACACTGAAGCTTTCTTT
cdr3_aa: CASSAPNRTGGWNTEAFF

cdr3_length: 12
j_call: TRBJ2-7
v_call: TRBV2
d_call: .
clone_size: .
cdr3_nt: TGTGCCAGCAGTGTCCAACGCTGGGAGCAGTACTTC
cdr3_aa: CASSVQRWEQYF

cdr3_length: 15
j_call: TRBJ2-1
v_call: TRBV4-1
d_call: TRBD1
clone_size: .
cdr3_nt: TGCGCCAGCAGCCAACAAGGGACAGGGTACAATGAGCAGTTCTTC
cdr3_aa: CASSQQGTGYNEQFF

cdr3_length: 20
j_call: TRBJ2-3
v_call: TRBV9
d_call: TRBD2
clone_size: .
cdr3_nt: TGTGCCAGCAGCGACCCAAGGTCCCTGGGACTAGCGGTTAGCACAGATACGCAGTATTTT
cdr3_aa: CASSDPRSLGLAVSTDTQYF

cdr3_length: 16
j_call: TRBJ2-6
v_call: TRBV4-2
d_call: .
clone_size: .
cdr3_nt: TGTGCCAGCAGCCAACCCCGGGACTCTGGGGCCAACGTCCTGACTTTC
cdr3_aa: CASSQPRDSGANVLTF

cdr3_length: 15
j_call: TRBJ1-1
v_call: TRBV5-1
d_call: TRBD1
clone_size: few
cdr3_nt: TGCGCCAGCAGCTTGTTGGGACAGGTGAACACTGAAGCTTTCTTT
cdr3_aa: CASSLLGQVNTEAFF

cdr3_length: 14
j_call: TRBJ2-1
v_call: TRBV10-3
d_call: .
clone_size: .
cdr3_nt: TGTGCCATCAGTGAGGTTGAGGGGGGAGTTGAGCAGTTCTTC
cdr3_aa: CAISEVEGGVEQFF

cdr3_length: 14
j_call: TRBJ1-5
v_call: TRBV7-6
d_call: .
clone_size: once
cdr3_nt: TGTGCCAGCAGCCCTAATGCGGGCAATCAGCCCCAGCATTTT
cdr3_aa: CASSPNAGNQPQHF

cdr3_length: 17
j_call: TRBJ2-7
v_call: TRBV11-2
d_call: TRBD1
clone_size: .
cdr3_nt: TGTGCCAGCAGCTTATGGACAGGGGGGGCTCTAAACTACGAGCAGTACTTC
cdr3_aa: CASSLWTGGALNYEQYF

cdr3_length: 13
j_call: TRBJ2-3
v_call: TRBV6-1
d_call: .
clone_size: .
cdr3_nt: TGTGCCAGTGACCCGACAAGAACAGATACGCAGTATTTT
cdr3_aa: CASDPTRTDTQYF

cdr3_length: 14
j_call: TRBJ1-5
v_call: TRBV19
d_call: .
clone_size: once
cdr3_nt: TGTGCCAGTAGTTTGGGATTTGGGAATCAGCCCCAGCATTTT
cdr3_aa: CASSLGFGNQPQHF

cdr3_length: 13
j_call: TRBJ2-1
v_call: TRBV7-3
d_call: .
clone_size: once
cdr3_nt: TGTGCCAGCAGCCCTTCTTCCCACAATGAGCAGTTCTTC
cdr3_aa: CASSPSSHNEQFF

cdr3_length: 14
j_call: TRBJ2-5
v_call: TRBV15
d_call: .
clone_size: once
cdr3_nt: TGTGCCACCAGCTCGCGGGACAGTGAAGAGACCCAGTACTTC
cdr3_aa: CATSSRDSEETQYF

cdr3_length: 17
j_call: TRBJ2-6
v_call: TRBV5-1
d_call: TRBD1
clone_size: .
cdr3_nt: TGCGCCAGCAGCACCGGGACAGGGTACTCTGGGGCCAACGTCCTGACTTTC
cdr3_aa: CASSTGTGYSGANVLTF

cdr3_length: 12
j_call: TRBJ1-5
v_call: TRBV6-1
d_call: .
clone_size: .
cdr3_nt: TGTGCCAGCAGTGAAGTTGGTCAGCCCCAGCATTTT
cdr3_aa: CASSEVGQPQHF

cdr3_length: 15
j_call: TRBJ2-3
v_call: TRBV14
d_call: .
clone_size: .
cdr3_nt: TGTGCCAGCAGCCGACTAGGAACAGGCACAGATACGCAGTATTTT
cdr3_aa: CASSRLGTGTDTQYF

cdr3_length: 15
j_call: TRBJ1-5
v_call: TRBV6-1
d_call: .
clone_size: .
cdr3_nt: TGTGCCAGCAGCCCAATGGGGGCATCGAATCAGCCCCAGCATTTT
cdr3_aa: CASSPMGASNQPQHF

cdr3_length: 17
j_call: TRBJ1-3
v_call: TRBV5-6
d_call: .
clone_size: .
cdr3_nt: TGTGCCAGCAGCGCGTACACCGGGGCCTACTCTGGAAACACCATATATTTT
cdr3_aa: CASSAYTGAYSGNTIYF

cdr3_length: 13
j_call: TRBJ1-5
v_call: TRBV4-1
d_call: .
clone_size: .
cdr3_nt: TGCGCCAGCAGCCAACACGGGGCCCAGCCCCAGCATTTT
cdr3_aa: CASSQHGAQPQHF

cdr3_length: 12
j_call: TRBJ2-1
v_call: TRBV5-1
d_call: .
clone_size: .
cdr3_nt: TGCGCCAGCAGCACCGACCGGATAGGAGAGGTCTTC
cdr3_aa: CASSTDRIGEVF

cdr3_length: 16
j_call: TRBJ2-1
v_call: TRBV5-1
d_call: TRBD2
clone_size: .
cdr3_nt: TGCGCCAGCAGCCCGCCCTTGACTAGCGAATACAATGAGCAGTTCTTC
cdr3_aa: CASSPPLTSEYNEQFF